This T cell receptor beta chain was identified during a study of Ad26.COV2.S vaccination and SARS-CoV-2 variants. Turning to the study itself: Participants got Ad26.COV2.S intramuscularly, once or twice 56 days apart. The study, taken as a whole, reports: There was a possibility that the TCR breadth and depth analyses underestimated total T cell responses.

The germline V and J ends were trimmed by 2 bases and 2 bases, with 7 bases remaining between them. CDR3 length: 13 amino acids. The germline V gene has CDR1 ENHRY and CDR2 SYGVKD. Sequencing was performed with immunoSEQ multiplex PCR; in TCRdb, only in-frame clones are kept and a portion is missing. Here the sample spans 350,000 to 450,000 clones, about four fifths being singletons. On this clone: The target antigen is unknown.

Treatment: roughly 19 received Ad26.COV2.S at low or high dose, single or two shots; 5 received placebo; per-sample allocation not given. Day 63 following the first vaccine or placebo injection was when the samples were taken. The sequenced sample was peripheral blood, obtained in a trial of Ad26.COV2.S vaccine versus placebo. The receptor was derived from a person aged 18-60 years who received the Ad26.COV2.S COVID-19 vaccine or a placebo. V is TRBV10-3 and J is TRBJ2-7; D not certain. The CDR3 nucleotides read TGTGCCATCAGTGAGAAGACAACCTACGAGCAGTACTTC. Amino acids: CAISEKTTYEQYF.